One and the same sample provided the 6 T cell receptor beta chains below, sequenced in a study of blood T cell repertoires in COVID-19. Sequenced by immunoSEQ multiplex PCR; TCRdb stores in-frame clones only, minus some. The profile shows some 210,000 clones, approximately 80% of them singletons. The sample was PBMCs or T cells enriched from blood (not recorded which). The receptors stem from a young man with acute COVID-19.

V and J are TRBV3-1 (or the pseudogene TRBV3-2) and TRBJ2-7; the match to TRBD1 covers 7 bases. The junction had 8 bases not matched to a gene; V was cut back by 5 bases and J by 1 base. Per the germline V gene, CDR1 is LGHDT and CDR2 is YNNKEL (reference sequence). The CDR3 contains 15 residues. The CDR3: CASSVQPGGSYEQYF. The CDR3 DNA reads as TGTGCCAGCAGCGTCCAGCCAGGGGGTTCCTACGAGCAGTACTTC.

This clone was detected ten times or more. The chain couples TRBV6-1 to TRBJ2-7; 7 bases fit TRBD1. This CDR3 has 16 residues. Germline-derived CDR1 and CDR2 are MNHNS and SASEGT. V lost 2 bases, J lost 4 bases, and 11 bases stayed unmatched. The CDR3 coding sequence is TGTGCCAGCAGTGAAATCCAGGGGGTTAGTCGGTACGAGCAGTACTTC. Protein sequence: CASSEIQGVSRYEQYF.

This clone turned up a few times. The V gene is TRBV19, the J gene TRBJ2-2; D uncertain. The CDR3 spans 15 residues. Looked up from germline, CDR1 is LNHDA and CDR2 is SQIVND (reference sequence). V lost 7 bases, J lost 7 bases, and 19 bases lay in between. CDR3 protein: CASTSYPVYLGELFF. In DNA form, the CDR3 reads TGTGCCAGTACCTCTTATCCGGTATACCTCGGGGAGCTGTTTTTT.

This rearrangement joins TRBV10-3 to TRBJ1-2, with 8 bases lining up with TRBD1. Germline trimming cut 8 bases from V and 10 bases from J; bases unmatched to any gene: 6. CDR1 and CDR2 from the germline V gene are ENHRY and SYGVKD. The CDR3 runs to 11 residues. As DNA, the CDR3 is TGTGCCATCGGGGGGACAGGTGTCTACACCTTC. It codes for CAIGGTGVYTF.

The genes are TRBV5-6 and TRBJ2-2; the match to TRBD1 covers 7 bases. The CDR3 has 15 amino acids. The germline V gene has CDR1 SGHDT and CDR2 YYEEEE. The V segment lost 3 bases and the J segment 7 bases; nucleotides outside the gene matches: 9. The CDR3 DNA reads TGTGCCAGCAGCTCCTACGACAGGGACAACGGGGAGCTGTTTTTT. Protein product: CASSSYDRDNGELFF.

The chain is built from TRBV10-3 and TRBJ2-3, with unresolved D. Trimming cost V 6 bases and J 2 bases, with 18 bases left between them. The CDR3 runs 16 residues. Germline values: CDR1 ENHRY, CDR2 SYGVKD. The CDR3 is CAISVEETRNTDTQYF. CDR3 in DNA: TGTGCCATCAGCGTTGAGGAGACCCGAAACACAGATACGCAGTATTTT.